The rows below give T cell receptor beta chains drawn from one sample of a study of vaccination effects on CD4 cells after COVID-19. Generated by immunoSEQ multiplex PCR, the TCRdb table keeps only in-frame clones and is missing some. The top ten hold under 14% of the sample, which has 35,000 to 55,000 clones, roughly 79% seen once. These receptors have no identified antigens. The sequencing used CD4+ T cells from PBMCs cultured with SARS-CoV-2 spike peptides, collected before COVID-19 vaccination. The source of these receptors is a human donor who received a COVID-19 vaccine. Both conserved end residues are part of each CDR3. The D gene is left open where the match is weak. Some rows mark clone size as missing; the rest say once, few, many or name a class of expanded clone.

clone size	V gene	D gene	J gene	CDR3 DNA	CDR3 protein
-	TRBV5-1	-	TRBJ2-5	TGCGCCAGCAGCCTTATCGTGACAGCCACCCAAGAGACCCAGTACTTC	CASSLIVTATQETQYF
once	TRBV5-4	TRBD2	TRBJ2-3	TGTGCCAGCAGCTTGGAGGGGACTAGAGCCGCAGATACGCAGTATTTT	CASSLEGTRAADTQYF
-	TRBV19	TRBD2	TRBJ2-3	TGTGCCAGTTCAGCGGGAACTAGCACAGATACGCAGTATTTT	CASSAGTSTDTQYF
-	TRBV5-1	TRBD2	TRBJ2-1	TGCGTCAGCAGCCCCCGCACTAGCGGGGGGGCGAATGAGCAGTTCTTC	CVSSPRTSGGANEQFF
-	TRBV5-1	-	TRBJ1-1	TGCGCCAGCAGCTTGGAGGTCTCGGGACTGAACACTGAAGCTTTCTTT	CASSLEVSGLNTEAFF
-	TRBV18	TRBD1	TRBJ1-5	TGTGCCAGCTCACCAGGAGGACAGGGCAGTCAGCCCCAGCATTTT	CASSPGGQGSQPQHF
-	TRBV9	TRBD2	TRBJ2-3	TGTGCCAGCAGCGTAGCGGCGGGGGGCCCGGCAGATACGCAGTATTTT	CASSVAAGGPADTQYF
-	TRBV12-5	-	TRBJ2-1	TGTGCTAGTGGTTTGGGGACTGCGGGCAATGAGCAGTTCTTC	CASGLGTAGNEQFF
-	TRBV2	TRBD1	TRBJ2-5	TGTGCCAGTGAAGGGGGACAGGGTTCGGAGACCCAGTACTTC	CASEGGQGSETQYF
few	TRBV28	-	TRBJ1-4	TGTGCCAGCAGTTCCTCAGACCAGGGTGAAAAACTGTTTTTT	CASSSSDQGEKLFF
-	TRBV30	-	TRBJ2-3	TGTGCCTGGCGGTCAGTGACAGATACGCAGTATTTT	CAWRSVTDTQYF
few	TRBV2	TRBD1	TRBJ1-5	TGTGCCAGCAGTGATAGCGGACAGGGTGGTCAGCCCCAGCATTTT	CASSDSGQGGQPQHF
-	TRBV2	-	TRBJ2-5	TGTGCCAGCAGTGAACTTGCGGTGGGAACGGAGACCCAGTACTTC	CASSELAVGTETQYF
few	TRBV18	-	TRBJ1-1	TGTGCCAGCTCACCACAGGGACCACAGAACACTGAAGCTTTCTTT	CASSPQGPQNTEAFF
-	TRBV5-5	TRBD1	TRBJ1-5	TGTGCCAGCAGCCTGACAGGGGGCCCTTTACAGCAGCCCCAGCATTTT	CASSLTGGPLQQPQHF
-	TRBV19	-	TRBJ1-5	TGTGCCAGTAGTATCCCTCCGTGGAATACTAGGGGCAATCAGCCCCAGCATTTT	CASSIPPWNTRGNQPQHF
-	TRBV15	-	TRBJ2-3	TGTGCCACCAGCAGAAGGCAGGGGCCAGATACGCAGTATTTT	CATSRRQGPDTQYF
-	TRBV6-2/TRBV6-3	TRBD1	TRBJ1-5	TGTGCCAGCAGTTACTCGTCAGGGGGCGGTCAGCCCCAGCATTTT	CASSYSSGGGQPQHF
-	TRBV7-8	-	TRBJ1-2	TGTGCCAGCAGCCCCTTAACGGCAGGACGGGGCTACACCTTC	CASSPLTAGRGYTF
-	TRBV5-1	-	TRBJ1-1	TGCGCCAGCAGCTTACTTGGGGCTCCCACTGAAGCTTTCTTT	CASSLLGAPTEAFF
-	TRBV7-8	-	TRBJ1-5	TGTGCCAGCAGCTTAGACAGGGACCAGCCCCAGCATTTT	CASSLDRDQPQHF
-	TRBV12-5	-	TRBJ1-5	TGTGCTAGTGGCCAGGACAGACTCAATCAGCCCCAGCATTTT	CASGQDRLNQPQHF
-	TRBV6-5	-	TRBJ2-1	TGTGCCAGCAGGCGGGGACGTAACAATGAGCAGTTCTTC	CASRRGRNNEQFF
-	TRBV9	-	TRBJ2-1	TGTGCCAGCAGCGTAGGTCAGAGACTCTACAATGAGCAGTTCTTC	CASSVGQRLYNEQFF
-	TRBV5-1	-	TRBJ2-2	TGCGCCAGCAGCGCGACAGAAGCTAACACCGGGGAGCTGTTTTTT	CASSATEANTGELFF
-	TRBV2	-	TRBJ1-1	TGTGCCAGCTGCGACGCTTCGAACACTGAAGCTTTCTTT	CASCDASNTEAFF
-	TRBV4-2	TRBD1	TRBJ1-2	TGTGCCAGCAGCCAAGATTCTACATTCGGGACAGGGTCGCGCTACACCTTC	CASSQDSTFGTGSRYTF
-	TRBV21-1	-	TRBJ1-6	TGTGCCAGCCCCAAGGGACTGGAGGATTCACCCCTCCACTTT	CASPKGLEDSPLHF
-	TRBV7-2	TRBD1	TRBJ2-5	TGTGCCAGCAGCTCCCAGACAGGGGATCAGGAGACCCAGTACTTC	CASSSQTGDQETQYF
-	TRBV20-1	-	TRBJ1-2	TGCAGTGCAAGTTGGGGGCTTGGTGGCTACACCTTC	CSASWGLGGYTF
few	TRBV6-5	-	TRBJ1-6	TGTGCCAGCAGTTACGGGGAGATGGGTTCACCCCTCCACTTT	CASSYGEMGSPLHF
few	TRBV7-3	-	TRBJ2-2	TGTGCCAGCAGCTTAAGTCTCCCAGGGAGTACCGGGGAGCTGTTTTTT	CASSLSLPGSTGELFF
-	TRBV7-8	TRBD1	TRBJ2-1	TGTGCCAGCAGCTTATTCAGGGGGAGTGGCAATGAGCAGTTCTTC	CASSLFRGSGNEQFF
-	TRBV12-3/TRBV12-4	TRBD1	TRBJ1-2	TGTGCCAGCAGCTACAGGGGGAATCATGGCTACACCTTC	CASSYRGNHGYTF
-	TRBV3-1/TRBV3-2	-	TRBJ1-2	TGTGCCAGCAGCCAAGATCTCTATGGCTACACCTTC	CASSQDLYGYTF
-	TRBV24-1	TRBD2	TRBJ2-5	TGTGCCACCAGTGATTTGAGCGGGGGGGAGAGGACCCAGTACTTC	CATSDLSGGERTQYF
-	TRBV12-3/TRBV12-4	-	TRBJ1-1	TGTGCCAGTTTGGGGGGGGTTGGGGCTGAAGCTTTCTTT	CASLGGVGAEAFF
-	TRBV9	-	TRBJ1-3	TGTGCCAGCAGCGTGACTGGACAGAGATTAGCCAACTCTGGAAACACCATATATTTT	CASSVTGQRLANSGNTIYF
-	TRBV11-2	TRBD2	TRBJ2-2	TGTGCCAGCAGGTGGAGCGGGGCAAACACCGGGGAGCTGTTTTTT	CASRWSGANTGELFF
-	TRBV7-2	-	TRBJ2-4	TGTGCCAGCAGCTTAGTTCCGGGGGAGGTCATTCAGTACTTC	CASSLVPGEVIQYF
-	TRBV6-5	-	TRBJ2-3	TGTGCCAGCCGTTTATACAGCACAGATACGCAGTATTTT	CASRLYSTDTQYF
-	TRBV5-8	-	TRBJ1-2	TGTGCCAGCAGCTTTAAGGTCCAGGGTAACTATGGCTACACCTTC	CASSFKVQGNYGYTF
-	TRBV19	-	TRBJ2-5	TGTGCCAGTAGCCCAGGGGCGGGGGTAATTCAAGAGACCCAGTACTTC	CASSPGAGVIQETQYF
-	TRBV7-2	-	TRBJ1-1	TGTGCCAGCAGCTTAGCAGCTCGGACAGCAACGGGAAAAGCTTTCTTT	CASSLAARTATGKAFF
-	TRBV5-8	-	TRBJ2-3	TGTGCCAGCCCGTCGTGGGGCTCCGGGGGAAAAGATACGCAGTATTTT	CASPSWGSGGKDTQYF
-	TRBV5-1	TRBD1	TRBJ1-2	TGCGCCAGCAGCCCCGGACAGGGGGCGAACTATGGCTACACCTTC	CASSPGQGANYGYTF